This T cell receptor (beta chain) was identified during a study of T cell responses to AZD1222 COVID-19 vaccine. Broader study findings: Spike-spanning, vaccine-associated CD4 TCRs were dominant at 160-218 and 743-854. Seropositive at baseline were only six or seven AZD1222 recipients. Per reports, nearly half of all spike-specific TCRs target regions that are unmutated in variants.

The CDR3 covers 15 residues. The V and J ends lost 1 base and 2 bases respectively, with 12 bases between them. The germline CDR1 and CDR2 sequences are MGHRA and YSYEKL. Of note for this clone: Its target is unknown.

Generated by immunoSEQ multiplex PCR, the TCRdb table keeps only in-frame clones and is missing some. The profile shows about 140,000 clones, about 93% of them singletons. The material sequenced was peripheral blood, taken on day 0 of AZD1222 vaccination. The chain has TRBV4-1 and TRBJ2-7; D call uncertain. The sequence came from an adult in good health. The CDR3 DNA reads TGCGCCAGCAGCCAAGGATTTGGGATCACCTACGAGCAGTACTTC. It encodes CASSQGFGITYEQYF.